The T cell receptor beta chain described here comes from a study of PD-1 blockade in mismatch repair-deficient tumors. The study's findings and limits: Tumor-resident clones, often undetectable pretreatment in blood, expanded then contracted after pembrolizumab.

Every patient had mismatch repair deficiency by PCR or immunohistochemistry. A few pembrolizumab responders had their TCRs sequenced. From germline, CDR1 is SGHVS and CDR2 FQNEAQ. There are 17 residues in the CDR3. J gave up 0 bases and V 3 bases, and 5 bases lay outside the gene matches. Remarks on this clone: Its antigen is not known.

Here immunoSEQ multiplex PCR was the method, and the copy in TCRdb shows in-frame clones only, minus some. The table shows about 68,000 clones, with approximately 80% occurring only once. The sequence came from an adult with mismatch repair-deficient cancer. This chain joins TRBV7-8 and TRBJ2-3, with TRBD2 identical over 11 bases. The sequences come from peripheral blood, collected 2 weeks after starting pembrolizumab. The CDR3 region has the DNA TGTGCCAGCAGCTTTAGCGGGAGGGCTCGGAGCACAGATACGCAGTATTTT. Translated: CASSFSGRARSTDTQYF.